This TCR beta chain was profiled in a study of blood T cell repertoires in COVID-19. Study in general: Nucleic acid was either cDNA or gDNA, and it came from T cells, B-cell-depleted T cells, or PBMCs.

TCRdb's table, derived via immunoSEQ multiplex PCR, lists solely in-frame clones and lacks some. The table lists approximately 240,000 clones, 70% to 90% of them singletons. Germline V gene lookup returns CDR1 SGHRS and CDR2 YFSETQ. This CDR3 is built from 14 residues. V was pared by 4 bases and J by 8 bases, with 7 bases of the junction left unmatched. The chain recombines TRBV5-1 with TRBJ1-4; 8 bases fit TRBD1. Sequences were obtained from peripheral blood. This receptor was obtained from a man in his fifties or sixties with acute or convalescent COVID-19. CDR3 in amino acids: CASSARDRSEKLFF. The CDR3 coding sequence is TGCGCCAGCAGCGCCCGGGACAGGAGCGAAAAACTGTTTTTT.